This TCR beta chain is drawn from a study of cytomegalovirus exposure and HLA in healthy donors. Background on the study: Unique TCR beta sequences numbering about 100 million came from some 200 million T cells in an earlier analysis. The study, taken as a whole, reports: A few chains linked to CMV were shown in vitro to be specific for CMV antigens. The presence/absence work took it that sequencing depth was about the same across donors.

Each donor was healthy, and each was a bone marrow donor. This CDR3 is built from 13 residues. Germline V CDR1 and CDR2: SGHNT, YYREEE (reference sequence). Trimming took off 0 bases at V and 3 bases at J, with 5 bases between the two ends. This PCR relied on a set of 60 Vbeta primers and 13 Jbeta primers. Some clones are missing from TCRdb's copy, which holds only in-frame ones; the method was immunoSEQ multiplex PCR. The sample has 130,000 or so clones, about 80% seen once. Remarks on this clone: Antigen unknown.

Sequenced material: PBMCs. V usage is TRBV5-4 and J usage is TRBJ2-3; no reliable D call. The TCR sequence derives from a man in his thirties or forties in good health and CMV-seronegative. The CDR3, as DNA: TGTGCCAGCAGCTTGGCCGAGACAGATACGCAGTATTTT. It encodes CASSLAETDTQYF.